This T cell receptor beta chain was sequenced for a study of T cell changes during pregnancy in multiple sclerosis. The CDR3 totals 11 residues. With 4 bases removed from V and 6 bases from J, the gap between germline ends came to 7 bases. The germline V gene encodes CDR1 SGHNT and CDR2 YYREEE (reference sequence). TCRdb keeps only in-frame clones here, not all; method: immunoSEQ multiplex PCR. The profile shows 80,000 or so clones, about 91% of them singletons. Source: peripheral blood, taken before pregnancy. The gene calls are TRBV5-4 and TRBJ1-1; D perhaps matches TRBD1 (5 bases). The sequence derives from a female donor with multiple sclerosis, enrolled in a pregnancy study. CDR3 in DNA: TGTGCCAGCAGCCTGGGGCCTGAAGCTTTCTTT. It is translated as CASSLGPEAFF.